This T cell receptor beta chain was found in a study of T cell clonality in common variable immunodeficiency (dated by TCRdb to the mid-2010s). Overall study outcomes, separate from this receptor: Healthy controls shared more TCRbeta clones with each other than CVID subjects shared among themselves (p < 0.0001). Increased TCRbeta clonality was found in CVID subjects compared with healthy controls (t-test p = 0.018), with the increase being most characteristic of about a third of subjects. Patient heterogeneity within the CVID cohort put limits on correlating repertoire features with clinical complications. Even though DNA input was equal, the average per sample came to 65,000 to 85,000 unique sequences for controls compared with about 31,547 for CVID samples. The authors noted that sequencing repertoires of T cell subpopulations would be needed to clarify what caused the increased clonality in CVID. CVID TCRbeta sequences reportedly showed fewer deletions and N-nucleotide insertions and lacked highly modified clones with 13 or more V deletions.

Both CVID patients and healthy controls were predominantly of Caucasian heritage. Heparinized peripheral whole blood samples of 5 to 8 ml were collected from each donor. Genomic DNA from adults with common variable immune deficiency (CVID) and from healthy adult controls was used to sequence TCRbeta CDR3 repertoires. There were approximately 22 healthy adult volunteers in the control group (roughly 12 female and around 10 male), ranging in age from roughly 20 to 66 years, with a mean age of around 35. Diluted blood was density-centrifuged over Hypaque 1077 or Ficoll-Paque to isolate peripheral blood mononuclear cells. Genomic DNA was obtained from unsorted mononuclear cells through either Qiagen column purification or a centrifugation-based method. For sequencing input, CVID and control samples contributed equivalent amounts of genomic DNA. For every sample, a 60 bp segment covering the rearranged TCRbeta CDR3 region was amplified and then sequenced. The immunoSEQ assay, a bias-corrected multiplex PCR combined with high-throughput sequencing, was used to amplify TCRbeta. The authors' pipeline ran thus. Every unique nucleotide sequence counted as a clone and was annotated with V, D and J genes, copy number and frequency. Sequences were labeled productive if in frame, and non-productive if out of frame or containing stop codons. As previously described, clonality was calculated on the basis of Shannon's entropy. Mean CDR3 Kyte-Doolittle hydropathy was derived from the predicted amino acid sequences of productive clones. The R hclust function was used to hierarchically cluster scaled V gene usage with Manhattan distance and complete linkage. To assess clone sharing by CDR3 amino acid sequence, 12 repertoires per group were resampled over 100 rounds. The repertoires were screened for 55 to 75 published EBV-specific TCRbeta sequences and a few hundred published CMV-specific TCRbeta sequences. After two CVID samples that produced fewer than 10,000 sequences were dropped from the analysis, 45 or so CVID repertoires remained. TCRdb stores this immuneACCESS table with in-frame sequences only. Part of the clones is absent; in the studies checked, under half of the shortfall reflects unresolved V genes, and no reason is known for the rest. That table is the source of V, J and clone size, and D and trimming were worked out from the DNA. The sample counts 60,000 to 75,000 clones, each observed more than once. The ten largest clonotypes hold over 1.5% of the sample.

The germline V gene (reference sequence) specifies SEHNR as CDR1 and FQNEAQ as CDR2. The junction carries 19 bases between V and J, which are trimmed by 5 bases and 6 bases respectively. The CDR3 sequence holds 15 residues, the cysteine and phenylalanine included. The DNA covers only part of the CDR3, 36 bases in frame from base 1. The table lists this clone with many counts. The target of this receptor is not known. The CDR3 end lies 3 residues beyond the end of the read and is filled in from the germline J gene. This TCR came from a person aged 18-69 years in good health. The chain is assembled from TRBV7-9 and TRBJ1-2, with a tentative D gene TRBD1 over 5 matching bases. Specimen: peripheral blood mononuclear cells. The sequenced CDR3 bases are TGTGCCAGCAGCCCAGATTCATCACGGGGGGATGGC. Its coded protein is CASSPDSSRGDG. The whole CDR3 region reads CASSPDSSRGDGYTF.